This is a list of T cell receptor beta chains from one sample in a study of cytomegalovirus exposure and HLA in healthy donors. Assay: immunoSEQ multiplex PCR; the TCRdb copy retains only in-frame clones and omits some. The data contain under 200,000 clones, 80% to 85% of them singletons. The sequenced sample consisted of PBMCs. Receptors originate from a girl aged 2-10 years in good health and CMV-seropositive. CDR3s include the opening cysteine and the closing phenylalanine or tryptophan. A D gene is named only where the DNA matches it firmly. Expanded clones get a size class; other rows say once, few or many, or leave the size out.

TRBJ2-5 TRBV29-1 - - TGCAGCGTGCACATCCAAGAGACCCAGTACTTC CSVHIQETQYF
TRBJ2-7 TRBV5-6 - TRBD2 TGTGCCAGCAGCTCTCGCGGGAGCTATCGTTACGAGCAGTACTTC CASSSRGSYRYEQYF
TRBJ2-3 TRBV4-1 few TRBD2 TGCGCCAGCAGCCAGGAGACTAGCCCAGATACGCAGTATTTT CASSQETSPDTQYF
TRBJ1-1 TRBV7-9 once - TGTGCCAGCAGCTTCAGGGCAGGGGCTGAAGCTTTCTTT CASSFRAGAEAFF
TRBJ2-4 TRBV25-1 - - TGTGCCATATCGCCGGGACAACTAATGGACAAAAACATTCAGTACTTC CAISPGQLMDKNIQYF
TRBJ2-3 TRBV5-1 - TRBD2 TGCGCCAGCAGCTCTAGCGGGCCCCGACAGGATACGCAGTATTTT CASSSSGPRQDTQYF
TRBJ2-3 TRBV30 - - TGTGCCTGGAGTTACAGGGTTCAAGATACGCAGTATTTT CAWSYRVQDTQYF
TRBJ2-4 TRBV29-1 once - TGCAGCGTTTACGCGGCCAAAAACATTCAGTACTTC CSVYAAKNIQYF
TRBJ2-3 TRBV7-9 few - TGTGCCAGCAGCTTTCGCGGCGGGGAGGCTGGCACAGATACGCAGTATTTT CASSFRGGEAGTDTQYF
TRBJ2-4 TRBV30 few TRBD2 TGTGCCTGGTCTAGCGGGAGGGCCACGTCCGGCAGCTACAACATTCAGTACTTC CAWSSGRATSGSYNIQYF
TRBJ1-5 TRBV2 - TRBD1 TGTGCCAGCAACCGGGACAGCTACAATCAGCCCCAGCATTTT CASNRDSYNQPQHF
TRBJ1-2 TRBV28 - TRBD1 TGTGCCAGCAGGCTGCCAGGGGGTATAAACTATGGCTACACCTTC CASRLPGGINYGYTF
TRBJ2-7 TRBV29-1 - TRBD1 TGCAGCGTTGCTCCGGACAGGGGGTTATACGAGCAGTACTTC CSVAPDRGLYEQYF
TRBJ1-1 TRBV5-1 few TRBD1 TGCGCCAGCGGCCCTGGGACAGGGGCAATCCTGAACACTGAAGCTTTCTTT CASGPGTGAILNTEAFF
TRBJ1-3 TRBV6-6 - - TGTGCCAGCAGTTACAGCGACTCTGGAAACACCATATATTTT CASSYSDSGNTIYF
TRBJ2-1 TRBV15 once TRBD2 TGTGCCACCAGCCCGACTAGCGGGAGCTCCTACAATGAGCAGTTCTTC CATSPTSGSSYNEQFF
TRBJ2-7 TRBV11-2 few TRBD2 TGTGCCAGCAGCTTAGATGGCGGGAGCGGCGTCTACGAGCAGTACTTC CASSLDGGSGVYEQYF
TRBJ2-1 TRBV19 - - TGTGCCAGTAGCCCTTCATTATTCAGGGAGCAGTTCTTC CASSPSLFREQFF
TRBJ2-1 TRBV7-3 few TRBD2 TGTGCCAGCAGCCCTCAAGCCGGGACTAGTCAGTTCTTC CASSPQAGTSQFF
TRBJ2-1 TRBV4-1 - TRBD2 TGCGCCAGCTCGCGGGACTACATTTACAATGAGCAGTTCTTC CASSRDYIYNEQFF
TRBJ2-3 TRBV30 - - TGTGCCTGGGCTCCGGGACTTAGCACAGATACGCAGTATTTT CAWAPGLSTDTQYF
TRBJ2-2 TRBV6-4 medium-sized TRBD2 TGTGCCAGCGGACTAGCGGGAGACACCGGGGAGCTGTTTTTT CASGLAGDTGELFF
TRBJ2-1 TRBV9 - - TGTGCCAGCAGCGTAGGAGGAGGGGAGCAGTTCTTC CASSVGGGEQFF
TRBJ2-5 TRBV11-3 - - TGTGCCAGCAGCTTAGGAGGGGAGGCGGAGAAGACCCAGTACTTC CASSLGGEAEKTQYF
TRBJ2-1 TRBV30 - - TGTGCCTGGAGTGTTACCTACAATGAGCAGTTCTTC CAWSVTYNEQFF
TRBJ2-7 TRBV6-1 - TRBD1 TGTGCCAGCAGTGAAGCGCCGGGACAGGGGGCGGGCGAGCAGTACTTC CASSEAPGQGAGEQYF
TRBJ2-1 TRBV10-2 few - TGCGCCAGCAGTGGTTCGTCTCCGGTCGATGAGCAGTTCTTC CASSGSSPVDEQFF